This T cell receptor beta chain was captured by sequencing in a study of shared clonotypes between healthy human individuals. The wider study: Participating donors consisted of a couple of women and three men aged 18 to 49.

TCRdb's copy holds only in-frame clones and misses some; the assay was immunoSEQ multiplex PCR. The sample records about 600,000 clones, nearly 97% being singletons. Positively selected for CCR7, the CD45RO-negative cells used as naive CD8 cells excluded terminally differentiated effector memory CD45RA+ cells. Healthy adults negative for HIV, lacking recent acute infections or vaccinations, served as donors. Germline assignment: CDR1 SNHLY and CDR2 FYNNEI. This CDR3 has 14 residues. V lost 5 bases to trimming and J lost 2 bases, with 10 bases between them. Sequenced material: naive CD8+ T cells sorted from blood. The chain carries TRBV2 and TRBJ2-1, with D perhaps TRBD2 (6 bases). This receptor was obtained from a woman under 40 in good health. CDR3 DNA: TGTGCCAGCAGTTCGCGGGGTACCTACAATGAGCAGTTCTTC. It yields the protein CASSSRGTYNEQFF. The full variable domain, its missing parts supplied by reference TRBV2 and TRBJ2-1, is EPEVTQTPSHQVTQMGQEVILRCVPISNHLYFYWYRQILGQKVEFLVSFYNNEISEKSEIFDDQFSVERPDGSNFTLKIRSTKLEDSAMYFCASSSRGTYNEQFFGPGTRLTVL.